This is a list of T cell receptor beta chains from one sample in a study of blood T cell repertoires in COVID-19. Generated by immunoSEQ multiplex PCR, the TCRdb table keeps only in-frame clones and is missing some. Of hundreds of thousands of clones listed, 80% to 90% are singletons. The specimen sequenced was PBMCs or T cells enriched from blood (not recorded which). The receptors here all came from a man between 18 and 29 years old who had recovered from COVID-19. Both conserved end residues are part of each CDR3. D genes are given only for firm matches. Expanded clones get a size class; other rows say once, few or many, or leave the size out.

abundance	d_gene	v_gene	j_gene	CDR3nt	CDR3aa
NA	NA	TRBV9	TRBJ2-7	TGTGCCAGCAGCGTGGCAGGGGCCTGGAACGAGCAGTACTTC	CASSVAGAWNEQYF
NA	NA	TRBV2	TRBJ2-5	TGTGCCAGCACAGGCAGACAAGAGACCCAGTACTTC	CASTGRQETQYF
NA	NA	TRBV12-3/TRBV12-4	TRBJ1-1	TGTGCCAGCCTCCGACAGGTTGAAGCTTTCTTT	CASLRQVEAFF
NA	NA	TRBV20-1	TRBJ1-1	TGCAGTGCTAGCAGGAACACTGAAGCTTTCTTT	CSASRNTEAFF
NA	NA	TRBV5-8	TRBJ1-1	TGTGCCAGCAGCTTGTTTATGGGGGGGCCCCCGGCTGAAGCTTTCTTT	CASSLFMGGPPAEAFF
NA	TRBD2	TRBV13	TRBJ2-1	TGTGCCAGCAGCCGCCGACCCAGTGGAATAGCGGGAGCCAATGAGCAGTTCTTC	CASSRRPSGIAGANEQFF
NA	NA	TRBV4-3	TRBJ2-2	TGCGCCAGCAGCCAATCCAGAACGAACACCGGGGAGCTGTTTTTT	CASSQSRTNTGELFF
NA	NA	TRBV5-4	TRBJ1-2	TGTGCCAGCAGCATTGACACCCTAAATGGCTACACCTTC	CASSIDTLNGYTF
NA	NA	TRBV3-1/TRBV3-2	TRBJ2-2	TGTGCCAGCAGCCAACTAGCGAACGGGGAGCTGTTTTTT	CASSQLANGELFF
few	TRBD2	TRBV4-1	TRBJ2-7	TGCGCCAGCAGCCAAGACCCCCTGATGGGCGGGGGGCCGAGAACTTACGAGCAGTACTTC	CASSQDPLMGGGPRTYEQYF
NA	TRBD1	TRBV7-9	TRBJ1-2	TGTGCCAGCAGCTTAGGGGACAGGCCATACTATGGCTACACCTTC	CASSLGDRPYYGYTF
NA	NA	TRBV5-4	TRBJ1-1	TGTGCCAGCAGCTTGGCCTGGGGGGGGACTGAAGCTTTCTTT	CASSLAWGGTEAFF
once	NA	TRBV5-5	TRBJ1-2	TGTGCCAGCAGCATATCCTCACGGGGTGGCTACACCTTC	CASSISSRGGYTF
NA	NA	TRBV6-2/TRBV6-3	TRBJ1-6	TGTGCCAGCAGTTACTTCAAGCTTTCACCCCTCCACTTT	CASSYFKLSPLHF
NA	NA	TRBV10-3	TRBJ1-3	TGTGCCATCAGGATACAAGGAAACACCATATATTTT	CAIRIQGNTIYF
NA	NA	TRBV28	TRBJ1-3	TGTGCCAGCAGTTTCCCTGTCCCGTCCTCTGGAAACACCATATATTTT	CASSFPVPSSGNTIYF
NA	TRBD2	TRBV9	TRBJ2-5	TGTGCCAGCAGCGTAGCTAGCGGGAGGGGAGAGACCCAGTACTTC	CASSVASGRGETQYF
NA	TRBD1	TRBV28	TRBJ2-6	TGTGCCAGCAGTTTTGCCGGGACAGGGCGCTCTGGGGCCAACGTCCTGACTTTC	CASSFAGTGRSGANVLTF
once	NA	TRBV6-5	TRBJ1-6	TGTGCCAGCAGTTGGGACGGGAGTCAGAATTCACCCCTCCACTTT	CASSWDGSQNSPLHF
NA	NA	TRBV7-2	TRBJ1-2	TGTGCCAGCAGCTTAGTTTCAGGGCCGGGTGGCTACACCTTC	CASSLVSGPGGYTF
NA	NA	TRBV7-3	TRBJ2-2	TGTGCCAGCGGAGCTTATCTCACCGGGGAGCTGTTTTTT	CASGAYLTGELFF
NA	NA	TRBV28	TRBJ2-1	TGTGCCAGCAGTCCGGGGTATAATAGTGAGCAGTTCTTC	CASSPGYNSEQFF
NA	NA	TRBV28	TRBJ1-2	TGTGCCAGCTGCCGTCTCAATGGGGCCCTTAACTATGGCTACACCTTC	CASCRLNGALNYGYTF
few	TRBD2	TRBV7-3	TRBJ2-2	TGTGCCAGCAGCTCTAGCGGGGGCTACACCGGGGAGCTGTTTTTT	CASSSSGGYTGELFF
NA	NA	TRBV2	TRBJ2-5	TGTGCCAGCGCCGCTGAGGAGACCCAGTACTTC	CASAAEETQYF
NA	NA	TRBV7-2	TRBJ1-1	TGTGCCAGCAGCTTAGCCGCTGGCAACACTGAAGCTTTCTTT	CASSLAAGNTEAFF
NA	TRBD1	TRBV6-1	TRBJ1-6	TGTGCCAGCAGTGGCAGGACAGGGGTGAGCTCCTATAATTCACCCCTCCACTTT	CASSGRTGVSSYNSPLHF
NA	NA	TRBV4-1	TRBJ1-5	TGCGCCAGCAGCCACATTTACGCGGGGAATCAGCCCCAGCATTTT	CASSHIYAGNQPQHF
NA	NA	TRBV24-1	TRBJ1-6	TGTGCCACCAGTGACCGCGGATGGATGCCCCTCCACTTT	CATSDRGWMPLHF
NA	NA	TRBV3-1/TRBV3-2	TRBJ2-3	TGTGCCAGCAGCCAAGGCACAGCCACAGATACGCAGTATTTT	CASSQGTATDTQYF
NA	NA	TRBV27	TRBJ1-5	TGTGCCAGCAGTTTGTCGACGGGAAGCAATCAGCCCCAGCATTTT	CASSLSTGSNQPQHF
NA	TRBD2	TRBV7-6	TRBJ2-5	TGTGCCAGCAAGCCGTCTAGCGGCCGAGAGACCCAGTACTTC	CASKPSSGRETQYF
NA	TRBD1	TRBV19	TRBJ1-2	TGTGCCAGTAGTATGAGAACAGGGGCCTATGGCTACACCTTC	CASSMRTGAYGYTF
NA	NA	TRBV28	TRBJ2-5	TGTGCCAGCAGTCCCTTATTCCAAGAGACCCAGTACTTC	CASSPLFQETQYF
few	NA	TRBV28	TRBJ1-2	TGTGCCAGCAGTTTATATGGCGGGGGCCGAGGCTACACCTTC	CASSLYGGGRGYTF
NA	TRBD1	TRBV18	TRBJ1-6	TGTGCCAGCTCACCCTGGGACAGTCGAAATTCACCCCTCCACTTT	CASSPWDSRNSPLHF
NA	TRBD2	TRBV5-4	TRBJ2-3	TGTGCCAGCAGCTTGGCGGCGGGGGGACGCACAGATACGCAGTATTTT	CASSLAAGGRTDTQYF
NA	TRBD2	TRBV7-3	TRBJ2-2	TGTGCCAGCAGCTCAACTAGCGGGAGATCCGGGGAGCTGTTTTTT	CASSSTSGRSGELFF
few	NA	TRBV18	TRBJ1-2	TGTGCCAGCTCTCAAATTAAAGGCGGAGGCGGCTACACCTTC	CASSQIKGGGGYTF
NA	TRBD1	TRBV6-1	TRBJ2-7	TGTGCCAGCAGTGAAAGTACAGGGGCTGATGAGTACTTC	CASSESTGADEYF
NA	NA	TRBV10-2	TRBJ1-6	TGCGCCAGCAGGGGGCAGGCTAATTCACCCCTCCACTTT	CASRGQANSPLHF
once	NA	TRBV4-1	TRBJ2-7	TGCGCCAGCAGCCAAGGGGCAGGGTTGAGCTCCTACGAGCAGTACTTC	CASSQGAGLSSYEQYF
NA	TRBD2	TRBV6-5	TRBJ2-7	TGTGCCAGCAGGGACCGGGAGGACTTGGGGGAGCAGTACTTC	CASRDREDLGEQYF
NA	TRBD1	TRBV7-9	TRBJ1-6	TGTGCCAGCAGCTTACAGGGGGCCGATAATTCACCCCTCCACTTT	CASSLQGADNSPLHF
NA	NA	TRBV4-1	TRBJ1-5	TGCGCCAGCAGCCAAGGGGAGGGCAATCAGCCCCAGCATTTT	CASSQGEGNQPQHF
NA	NA	TRBV4-2	TRBJ2-2	TGTGCCAGCAGCCAAGATAGGCGGGTTGAGCTGTTTTTT	CASSQDRRVELFF
NA	TRBD1	TRBV25-1	TRBJ2-7	TGTGCCAGCAGTGCACGGGACAGGGGGATGTACGAGCAGTACTTC	CASSARDRGMYEQYF
NA	TRBD2	TRBV5-4	TRBJ2-3	TGTGCCAGCAGCCCCCTAGCGGGAGGGCTTGGAGATACGCAGTATTTT	CASSPLAGGLGDTQYF
NA	TRBD1	TRBV29-1	TRBJ2-2	TGCAGCGTTGTGTTAGGGGGCTTTTCCACCGGGGAGCTGTTTTTT	CSVVLGGFSTGELFF
once	NA	TRBV24-1	TRBJ1-2	TGTGCCACGGGGGAGGACGTCTATGGCTACACCTTC	CATGEDVYGYTF
NA	NA	TRBV9	TRBJ2-2	TGTGCCAGCAGCGTAAACGAGGGAGGCACCGGGGAGCTGTTTTTT	CASSVNEGGTGELFF
NA	NA	TRBV9	TRBJ1-3	TGTGCCAGCAGCCCTGGACTCCTCTCGGGAAACACCATATATTTT	CASSPGLLSGNTIYF
NA	NA	TRBV6-1	TRBJ2-5	TGTGCCAGCAGTGAAGTTAAGACCCAGTACTTC	CASSEVKTQYF
NA	NA	TRBV7-8	TRBJ2-1	TGTGCCAGCAGCTTTGGGGGCCAGAGGGCGCGGGAGCAGTTCTTC	CASSFGGQRAREQFF
NA	TRBD1	TRBV30	TRBJ1-6	TGTGCCTGGAGTCGCCAGGGGGCAACCTCACCCCTCCACTTT	CAWSRQGATSPLHF